These T cell receptor beta chains were read from a single sample in a study of early T cells in non-severe SARS-CoV-2 infection. TCRdb processed the 5' RACE reads anew with MiXCR; each CDR3 protein has one entry. Of approximately 65,000 distinct CDR3 sequences in the sample, 10% to 15% were seen once. Material for sequencing was whole blood. These receptor sequences come from an adult who was a healthcare worker with PCR-confirmed SARS-CoV-2 infection or an uninfected control (not recorded which). CDR3s include the opening cysteine and the closing phenylalanine or tryptophan. Clone size is stated in some rows and not others, as once, few, many or a class when expanded.

V	J	size	CDR3
TRBV6-2/TRBV6-3	TRBJ2-1	NA	CASSLWGREYNEQFF
TRBV7-6	TRBJ2-1	many	CASSFVGFLLYNEQFF
TRBV15	TRBJ2-1	many	CATSRELAAYNEQFF
TRBV9	TRBJ2-7	NA	CASSVDPSSYEQYF
TRBV5-1	TRBJ2-7	few	CASSRQGTLDEQYF
TRBV12-3/TRBV12-4	TRBJ2-7	NA	CASRLGDRVFYEQYF
TRBV12-3/TRBV12-4	TRBJ1-6	many	CASSLTGYNSPLHF
TRBV12-3/TRBV12-4	TRBJ2-7	NA	CASTPSPYEQYF
TRBV5-5	TRBJ2-7	few	CASSLSGLTDSYEQYF
TRBV27	TRBJ2-6	few	CASSLTGGESPGANVLTF
TRBV6-2/TRBV6-3	TRBJ2-7	few	CASSSLSYEQYF
TRBV3-1	TRBJ2-7	NA	CASSQDPLAGGKQYF
TRBV29-1	TRBJ1-1	NA	CSSATGPNTEAFF
TRBV12-2	TRBJ2-7	NA	CASRFHAGTGSYEQYF
TRBV7-9	TRBJ2-5	few	CASSLEGTQYF
TRBV9	TRBJ1-1	few	CASSVARGYEGSEAFF
TRBV4-1	TRBJ1-3	many	CASSQRPPGQRRGNTIYF
TRBV9	TRBJ2-5	few	CASSPPGTAGETQYF
TRBV3-1	TRBJ2-7	few	CASSQTHLAEQYF
TRBV29-1	TRBJ1-2	many	CSVADRGGYGYTF
TRBV29-1	TRBJ1-1	many	CSGVQGSGEAFF
TRBV15	TRBJ2-7	NA	CATSRELDYEQYF
TRBV6-4	TRBJ2-3	NA	CASSDSRLSTDTQYF
TRBV7-9	TRBJ2-7	many	CASSPGLPYEQYF
TRBV5-1	TRBJ1-5	many	CASSTTLDSYQPQHF
TRBV2	TRBJ2-7	many	CASNGGNRDYEQYF
TRBV19	TRBJ2-7	NA	CASSPRQGMDEQYF
TRBV5-1	TRBJ1-2	few	CASSRGDYGYTF
TRBV21-1	TRBJ2-1	few	CASNYGSDEQFF
TRBV27	TRBJ2-7	NA	CASSFRGEQYF
TRBV6-2/TRBV6-3	TRBJ2-1	NA	CASSYFRDAFYNEQFF
TRBV12-3/TRBV12-4	TRBJ1-5	NA	CASSLTQGQPQHF
TRBV6-5	TRBJ2-2	NA	CASSRVPGLAGRTGELFF
TRBV2	TRBJ2-7	NA	CASSLGLEVEQYF
TRBV29-1	TRBJ1-2	few	CSVPRGNYGYTF
TRBV27	TRBJ2-7	few	CASSWATGVTAYEQYF
TRBV25-1	TRBJ2-3	many	CASTQGTDTQYF
TRBV7-9	TRBJ2-7	few	CASSPGTPWEQYF
TRBV20-1	TRBJ2-1	NA	CSAAPSDRSTYNEQFF
TRBV7-9	TRBJ1-5	NA	CASSFGGNKPQHF
TRBV10-1	TRBJ2-3	many	CASSDARDRGFGTDTQYF
TRBV11-2	TRBJ2-4	NA	CASSGMGKRGAENIQYF
TRBV7-2	TRBJ1-4	NA	CASSFSEEKLFF
TRBV6-5	TRBJ2-1	NA	CASRPRDTNNEQFF
TRBV24-1	TRBJ2-3	few	CATSETTGVGTDTQYF
TRBV6-2/TRBV6-3	TRBJ2-6	many	CASSTQGFGANVLTF
TRBV5-8	TRBJ1-5	few	CASSRRGVTGNQPQHF
TRBV28	TRBJ2-2	many	CASSSPGLANTGELFF
TRBV2	TRBJ1-1	few	CASSGDLNTEAFF
TRBV6-1	TRBJ2-6	NA	CVSLGANVLTF
TRBV7-3	TRBJ1-3	few	CASSAGTNPGNTIYF
TRBV7-9	TRBJ1-4	NA	CASRPGTVGEKLFF
TRBV6-5	TRBJ2-5	few	CASSYSGETQYF
TRBV25-1	TRBJ2-1	NA	CASSPSRGWGYNEQFF
TRBV5-1	TRBJ1-4	NA	CASSSTSTNEKLFF
TRBV18	TRBJ2-7	NA	CASSREGGMDEQYF
TRBV12-3/TRBV12-4	TRBJ2-1	NA	CASSPLRGGAEQFF
TRBV4-2	TRBJ1-4	few	CASSQVGFETEKLFF
TRBV13	TRBJ1-2	NA	CASSFRGKNYGYTF